The clone carrying this T cell receptor (beta chain) was found many times. Its specificity is not known. This specimen comes from a study of early T cells in non-severe SARS-CoV-2 infection. Overall study findings and caveats: The VDJdb matching leaned toward anti-spike CD8 responses and overlooked private and CD4 specificities.

Researchers tagged individual cDNA molecules with unique molecular identifiers. TCRdb reanalysed the 5' RACE reads using MiXCR and keeps one entry per CDR3 protein. Of 60,000 or so distinct CDR3 sequences in the sample, roughly an eighth were seen once. Sequenced material: whole blood. This sequence was found in an adult who was a healthcare worker with PCR-confirmed SARS-CoV-2 infection or an uninfected control (not recorded which).

The CDR3 reads CASSRSRDRAVSYEQYF. In nucleotides, the CDR3 is TGTGCCAGCAGCCGGTCTCGGGACAGGGCTGTCTCCTACGAGCAGTACTTC. V is TRBV6-2 or TRBV6-3 and J is TRBJ2-7; 9 nucleotides match TRBD1. The CDR3 is 17 residues long. The germline V gene encodes CDR1 MNHEY and CDR2 SVGEGT. V dropped 6 bases and J dropped 0; count of bases not matched to a gene: 12.